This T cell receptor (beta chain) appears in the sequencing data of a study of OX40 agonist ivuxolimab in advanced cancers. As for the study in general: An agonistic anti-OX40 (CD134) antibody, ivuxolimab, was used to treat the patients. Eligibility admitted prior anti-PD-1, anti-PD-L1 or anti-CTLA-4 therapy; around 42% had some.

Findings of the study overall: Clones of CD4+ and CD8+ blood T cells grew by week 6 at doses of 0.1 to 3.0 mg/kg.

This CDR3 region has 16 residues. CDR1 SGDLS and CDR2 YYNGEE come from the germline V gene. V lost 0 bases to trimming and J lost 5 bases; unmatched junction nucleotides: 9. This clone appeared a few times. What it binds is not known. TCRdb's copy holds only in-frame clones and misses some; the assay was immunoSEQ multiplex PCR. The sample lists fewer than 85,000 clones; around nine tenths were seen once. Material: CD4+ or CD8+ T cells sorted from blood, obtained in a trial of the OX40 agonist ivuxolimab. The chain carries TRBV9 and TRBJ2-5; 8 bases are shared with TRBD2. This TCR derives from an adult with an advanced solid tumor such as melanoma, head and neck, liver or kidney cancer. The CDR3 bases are TGTGCCAGCAGCGTAGTTGGTAGCGGGATACGCGAGACCCAGTACTTC. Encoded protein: CASSVVGSGIRETQYF.